A selection of T cell receptor beta chains follows, all from one sample in a study of T cells in Graves' hyperthyroidism and ophthalmopathy. MiXCR, run by TCRdb on the multiplex PCR reads, gives a single entry per CDR3 protein. In the table there are 300,000 to 350,000 distinct CDR3 sequences, 20% to 25% of which are singletons. Sequencing used blood. Every receptor here comes from a woman in her forties or fifties with Graves' hyperthyroidism. The CDR3 runs from the conserved cysteine through the conserved F or W. A D gene is named only where the DNA matches it firmly. Expanded clones get a size class; other rows say once, few or many, or leave the size out.

TRBJ2-1 | NA | TRBV12-3/TRBV12-4 | many | CASSSRDTSYNEQFF | TGTGCCAGCAGTTCCCGGGACACTTCCTACAATGAGCAGTTCTTC
TRBJ1-2 | TRBD1 | TRBV9 | few | CASSVGQGPHYGYTF | TGTGCCAGCAGCGTAGGACAGGGGCCTCACTATGGCTACACCTTC
TRBJ2-2 | NA | TRBV6-5 | NA | CASSYSNTEGGELFF | TGTGCCAGCAGTTACTCGAACACTGAAGGCGGGGAGCTGTTTTTT
TRBJ1-1 | TRBD1 | TRBV7-3 | many | CASSLRAGKRGQSVYLNTEAFF | TGTGCCAGCAGCTTACGGGCGGGGAAACGGGGACAGAGCGTATACCTGAACACTGAAGCTTTCTTT
TRBJ2-1 | TRBD2 | TRBV5-1 | many | CASSQIPGGGSSYNEQFF | TGCGCCAGCAGCCAAATTCCTGGCGGGGGGAGCTCCTACAATGAGCAGTTCTTC
TRBJ2-1 | TRBD2 | TRBV28 | many | CAATSGGLGSYNEQFF | TGTGCCGCTACTAGCGGGGGGCTTGGCTCCTACAATGAGCAGTTCTTC
TRBJ2-1 | NA | TRBV4-1 | few | CASSQPPGANHNEQFF | TGCGCCAGCAGCCAACCCCCGGGAGCGAACCACAATGAGCAGTTCTTC
TRBJ1-5 | NA | TRBV6-6 | NA | CASSYDQMGQPQHF | TGTGCCAGCAGTTACGACCAGATGGGTCAGCCCCAGCATTTT
TRBJ2-5 | NA | TRBV13 | NA | CASSLKVAETQYF | TGTGCCAGCAGCTTAAAAGTAGCGGAGACCCAGTACTTC
TRBJ2-1 | NA | TRBV28 | many | CASSSAGASSYNEQFF | TGTGCCAGCAGTTCGGCGGGGGCTAGCAGCTACAATGAGCAGTTCTTC
TRBJ2-3 | NA | TRBV15 | many | CATSRVVSGRTDTQYF | TGTGCCACCAGCAGAGTTGTCAGCGGACGCACAGATACGCAGTATTTT
TRBJ2-1 | NA | TRBV7-2 | NA | CASISATYNEQFF | TGTGCCAGCATTAGCGCTACCTACAATGAGCAGTTCTTC
TRBJ1-5 | TRBD1 | TRBV27 | many | CASRAPGTGAQPQHF | TGTGCCAGCAGGGCGCCAGGGACAGGGGCTCAGCCCCAGCATTTT
TRBJ2-3 | NA | TRBV29-1 | NA | CSVEDGGRGLADTQYF | TGCAGCGTTGAAGATGGGGGAAGGGGGTTGGCAGATACGCAGTATTTT
TRBJ2-7 | NA | TRBV20-1 | many | CSGVPESYEQYF | TGCAGCGGAGTTCCGGAGTCCTACGAGCAGTACTTC
TRBJ1-2 | NA | TRBV11-2 | many | CASSRALDGYTF | TGTGCCAGCAGCCGGGCGCTTGATGGCTACACCTTC
TRBJ2-5 | NA | TRBV7-3 | many | CASSLSGTPETQYF | TGTGCCAGCAGCTTATCCGGGACACCCGAGACCCAGTACTTC
TRBJ2-1 | NA | TRBV2 | NA | CASSYGVNEQFF | TGTGCCAGCAGCTATGGGGTCAATGAGCAGTTCTTC
TRBJ2-3 | NA | TRBV27 | NA | CASSPVLQPTDTQYF | TGTGCCAGCAGTCCGGTACTACAACCCACAGATACGCAGTATTTT
TRBJ2-7 | NA | TRBV7-2 | NA | CASSLVGGNGNEQYF | TGTGCCAGCAGCTTAGTAGGGGGGAACGGAAACGAGCAGTACTTC
TRBJ1-1 | NA | TRBV20-1 | many | CSARDSVTAEAFF | TGCAGTGCTAGAGATTCCGTCACGGCTGAAGCTTTCTTT
TRBJ2-3 | NA | TRBV6-1 | many | CASSPKTGVITDTQYF | TGTGCCAGCAGTCCCAAGACAGGCGTCATCACAGATACGCAGTATTTT
TRBJ1-3 | NA | TRBV4-2 | NA | CASSQEGASGNTIYF | TGTGCCAGCAGCCAAGAGGGGGCCTCTGGAAACACCATATATTTT
TRBJ1-2 | NA | TRBV28 | NA | CASGGLEYGYTF | TGTGCCAGCGGGGGCCTGGAGTATGGCTACACCTTC
TRBJ1-5 | NA | TRBV29-1 | NA | CSVRTSGQPQHF | TGCAGCGTCCGGACGTCGGGGCAGCCCCAGCATTTT
TRBJ1-5 | TRBD1 | TRBV18 | many | CASSFDRADNQPQHF | TGTGCCAGCTCATTCGACAGGGCCGACAATCAGCCCCAGCATTTT
TRBJ1-5 | NA | TRBV10-2 | NA | CASSEYSNQPQHF | TGCGCCAGCAGCGAATATAGCAATCAGCCCCAGCATTTT
TRBJ1-1 | NA | TRBV27 | many | CASSLWQGLGLNTEAFF | TGTGCCAGCAGTCTTTGGCAGGGCCTCGGGCTGAACACTGAAGCTTTCTTT
TRBJ2-3 | TRBD1 | TRBV5-1 | many | CASSLDGTGRTDTQYF | TGCGCCAGCAGCCTGGACGGGACAGGACGCACAGATACGCAGTATTTT
TRBJ2-7 | NA | TRBV20-1 | many | CSAPPGPVEQYF | TGCAGTGCTCCGCCGGGACCAGTGGAGCAGTACTTC
TRBJ1-1 | NA | TRBV11-2 | few | CASSPIFVNTEAFF | TGTGCCAGCAGCCCCATATTTGTGAACACTGAAGCTTTCTTT
TRBJ1-2 | TRBD1 | TRBV5-1 | few | CASSMGQGSANYGYTF | TGCGCCAGCAGCATGGGACAGGGGTCAGCTAACTATGGCTACACCTTC
TRBJ2-5 | TRBD2 | TRBV9 | few | CASSSGGMLYQETQYF | TGTGCCAGCAGCAGCGGGGGGATGCTATACCAAGAGACCCAGTACTTC